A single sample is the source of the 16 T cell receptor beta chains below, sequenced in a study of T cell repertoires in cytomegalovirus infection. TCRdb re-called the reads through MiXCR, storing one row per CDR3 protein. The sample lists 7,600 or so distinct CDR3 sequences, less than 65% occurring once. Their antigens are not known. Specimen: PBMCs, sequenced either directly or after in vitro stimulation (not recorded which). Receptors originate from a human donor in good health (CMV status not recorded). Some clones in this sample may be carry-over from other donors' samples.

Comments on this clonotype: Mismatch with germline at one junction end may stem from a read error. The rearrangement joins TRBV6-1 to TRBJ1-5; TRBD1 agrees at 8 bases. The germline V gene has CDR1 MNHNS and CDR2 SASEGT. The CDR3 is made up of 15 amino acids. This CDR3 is CATGLRQGTNPPPHF. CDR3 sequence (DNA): TGTGCCACAGGACTCCGACAGGGGACCAATCCGCCCCCGCATTTT.

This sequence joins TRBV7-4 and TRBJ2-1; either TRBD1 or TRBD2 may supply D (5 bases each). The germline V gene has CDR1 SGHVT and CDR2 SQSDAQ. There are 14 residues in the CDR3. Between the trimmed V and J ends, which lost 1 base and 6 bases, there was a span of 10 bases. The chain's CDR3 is CASSLGKRGNEQFF. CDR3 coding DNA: TGTGCCAGCAGCTTAGGGAAGAGGGGCAATGAGCAGTTCTTC.

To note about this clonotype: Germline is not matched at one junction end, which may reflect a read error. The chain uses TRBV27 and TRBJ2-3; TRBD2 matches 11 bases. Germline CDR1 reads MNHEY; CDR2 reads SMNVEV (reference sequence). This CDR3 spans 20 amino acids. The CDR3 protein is CARSISSVLAGGLSTDTQYF. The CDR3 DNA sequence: TGTGCCCGCAGTATATCGAGTGTCCTAGCGGGAGGCCTTAGCACAGATACACAGTATTTT.

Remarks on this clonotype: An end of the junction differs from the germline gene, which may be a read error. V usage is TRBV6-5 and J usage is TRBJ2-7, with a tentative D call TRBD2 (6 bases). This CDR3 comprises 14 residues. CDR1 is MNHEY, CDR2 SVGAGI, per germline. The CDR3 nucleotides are TGTGCCAGCATTGGATGGGAGGACCCCTACGAGCTGTACTTC. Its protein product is CASIGWEDPYELYF.

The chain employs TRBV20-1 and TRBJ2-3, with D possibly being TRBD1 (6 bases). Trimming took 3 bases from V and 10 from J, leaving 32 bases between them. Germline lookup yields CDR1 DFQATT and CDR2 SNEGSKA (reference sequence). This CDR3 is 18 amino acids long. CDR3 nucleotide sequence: TGCAGTGCTAGGCGACTACCATCTACAGGGAGCACACAGTATCCGCAGTATTTT. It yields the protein CSARRLPSTGSTQYPQYF.

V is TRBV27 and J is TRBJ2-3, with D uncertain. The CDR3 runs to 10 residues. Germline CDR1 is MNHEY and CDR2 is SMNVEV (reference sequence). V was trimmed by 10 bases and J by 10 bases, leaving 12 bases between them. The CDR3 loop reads CANHGYPQYF. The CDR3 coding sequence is TGTGCCAATCACGGATATCCGCAGTATTTT.

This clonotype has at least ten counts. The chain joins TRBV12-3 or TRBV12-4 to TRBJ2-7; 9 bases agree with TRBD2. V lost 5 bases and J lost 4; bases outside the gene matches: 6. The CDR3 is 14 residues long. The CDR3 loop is CASSPTAGGYEQYF. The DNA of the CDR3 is TGTGCCAGCAGTCCTACAGCGGGGGGTTACGAGCAGTACTTC.

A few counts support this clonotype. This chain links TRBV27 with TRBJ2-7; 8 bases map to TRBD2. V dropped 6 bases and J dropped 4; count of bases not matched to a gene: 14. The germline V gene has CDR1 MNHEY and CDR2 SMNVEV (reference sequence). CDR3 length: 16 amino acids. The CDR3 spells CASRGLAGLGRYEQYF. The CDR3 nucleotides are TGTGCCAGCAGGGGATTAGCGGGACTGGGTCGTTACGAGCAGTACTTC.

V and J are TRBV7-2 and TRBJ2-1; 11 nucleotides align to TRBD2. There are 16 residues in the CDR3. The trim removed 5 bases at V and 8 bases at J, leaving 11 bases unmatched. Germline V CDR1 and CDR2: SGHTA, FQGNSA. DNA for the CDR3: TGTGCCAGCAGCCCCCCCCGCTTGGGACTAGCGGATGAGCAGTTCTTC. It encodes CASSPPRLGLADEQFF.

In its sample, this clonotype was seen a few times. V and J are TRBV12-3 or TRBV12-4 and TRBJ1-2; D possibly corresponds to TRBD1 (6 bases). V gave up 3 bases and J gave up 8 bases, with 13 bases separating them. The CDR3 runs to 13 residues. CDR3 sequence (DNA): TGTGCCAGCAGTTTTGAGGGGGGAGAGGGCTACACCTTC. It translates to CASSFEGGEGYTF.

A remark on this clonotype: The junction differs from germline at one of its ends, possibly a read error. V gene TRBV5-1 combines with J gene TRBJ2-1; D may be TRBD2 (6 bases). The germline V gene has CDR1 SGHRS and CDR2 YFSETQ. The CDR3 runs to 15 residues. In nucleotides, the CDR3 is TGCGCCGGCAGCTTGTGCGCGACAGCGGGCAATGAGCAGTTCTTC. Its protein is CAGSLCATAGNEQFF.

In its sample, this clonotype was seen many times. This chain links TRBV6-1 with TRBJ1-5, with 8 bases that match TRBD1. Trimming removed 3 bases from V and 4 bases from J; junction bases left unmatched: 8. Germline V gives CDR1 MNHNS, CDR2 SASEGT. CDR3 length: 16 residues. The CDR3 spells CASSDTGTGHNQPQHF. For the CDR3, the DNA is TGTGCCAGCAGTGATACCGGGACAGGACATAATCAGCCCCAGCATTTT.

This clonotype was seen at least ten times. The CDR3 loop reads CASSLGVRPTQETQYF. DNA for the CDR3: TGTGCCAGCAGCTTGGGCGTGCGGCCAACCCAAGAGACCCAGTACTTC. This chain connects TRBV7-2 to TRBJ2-5; D is unclear. There are 16 residues in the CDR3. V shed 3 bases and J shed 1 base, with 15 bases lying between them. Germline V CDR1 and CDR2: SGHTA, FQGNSA.

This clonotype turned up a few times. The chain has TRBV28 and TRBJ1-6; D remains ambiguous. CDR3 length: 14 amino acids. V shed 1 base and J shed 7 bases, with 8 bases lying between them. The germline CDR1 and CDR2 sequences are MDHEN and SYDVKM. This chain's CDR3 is CASSLSVENSPLHF. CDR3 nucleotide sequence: TGTGCCAGCAGTTTATCTGTCGAAAATTCACCCCTCCACTTT.

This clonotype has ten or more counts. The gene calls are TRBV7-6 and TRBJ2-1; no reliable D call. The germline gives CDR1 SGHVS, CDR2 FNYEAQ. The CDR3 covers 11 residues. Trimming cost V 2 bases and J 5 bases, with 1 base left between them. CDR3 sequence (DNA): TGTGCCAGCAGCTTAAACAATGAGCAGTTCTTC. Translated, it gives CASSLNNEQFF.

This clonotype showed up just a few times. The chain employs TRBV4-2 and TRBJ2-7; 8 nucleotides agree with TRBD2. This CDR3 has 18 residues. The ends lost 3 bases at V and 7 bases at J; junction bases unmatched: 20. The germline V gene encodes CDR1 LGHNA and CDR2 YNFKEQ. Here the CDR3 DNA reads TGTGCCAGCAGCCAGGATCCCCTCAGCGGGGGCAGGAGGGGGGAGCAGTACTTC. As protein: CASSQDPLSGGRRGEQYF.